This T cell receptor (beta chain) was obtained from a study of blood T cell repertoires in COVID-19. In the study overall: T cells, B-cell-depleted T cells, or PBMCs supplied cDNA or gDNA.

Profiling relied on immunoSEQ multiplex PCR, and the TCRdb table lists in-frame clones only, not all of them. Of around 150,000 clones in the sample, around 80% were seen once. Germline CDR1 and CDR2: MNHEY and SVGEGT. The CDR3 consists of 15 residues. J gave up 4 bases and V 5 bases, and 7 bases lay outside the gene matches. The sequencing sample was made of peripheral blood. This chain joins TRBV6-2 or TRBV6-3 and TRBJ2-5, with 10 bases that match TRBD2. This receptor was taken from a man in his 60s who had recovered from COVID-19. CDR3 in DNA: TGTGCCAGCAGTGGTCGGTTAGCGGGGGGAGAGACCCAGTACTTC. The encoded protein is CASSGRLAGGETQYF.